This TCR beta chain was profiled in a study of cytomegalovirus exposure and HLA in healthy donors. Data came from immunoSEQ multiplex PCR; TCRdb stores just in-frame clones and leaves some out. The repertoire includes about 140,000 clones, approximately 84% of them detected once, and almost 1.5% sits in the top ten. For this clone: The antigen remains unidentified.

Regarding the study as a whole: Whilst most TCR sequences proved rare, a subset of public TCRs occurred across many donors. In vitro experiments confirmed that a few CMV-associated chains were specific for CMV antigens. Accounts indicate the classifier identified cytomegalovirus status with strong specificity and sensitivity.

The CDR3 length is 11 residues. The germline gives CDR1 GTSNPN, CDR2 SVGIG (reference sequence). Trimming shortened V by 5 bases and J by 7 bases, and 9 bases separated the two germline ends. The TCR was taken from a woman aged 25 to 39 in good health and CMV-seronegative. The chain uses TRBV30 and TRBJ2-1; maybe TRBD1 (5 bases). The sequencing input was PBMCs. CDR3 in amino acids: CAWGALNEQFF. CDR3 in DNA: TGTGCCTGGGGGGCACTGAATGAGCAGTTCTTC.